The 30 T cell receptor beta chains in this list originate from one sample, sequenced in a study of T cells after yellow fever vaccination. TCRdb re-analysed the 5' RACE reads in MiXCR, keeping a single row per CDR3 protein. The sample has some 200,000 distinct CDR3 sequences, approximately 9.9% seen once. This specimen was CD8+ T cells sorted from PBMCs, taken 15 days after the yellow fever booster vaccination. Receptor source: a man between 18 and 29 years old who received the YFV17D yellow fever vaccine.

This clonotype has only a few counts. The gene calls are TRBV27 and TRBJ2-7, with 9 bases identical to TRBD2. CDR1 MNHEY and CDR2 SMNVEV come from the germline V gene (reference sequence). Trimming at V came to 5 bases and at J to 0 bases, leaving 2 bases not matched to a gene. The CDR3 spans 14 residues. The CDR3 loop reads CASSPSGASYEQYV. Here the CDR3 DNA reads TGTGCCAGCAGTCCTAGCGGGGCCTCCTACGAGCAGTACGTC.

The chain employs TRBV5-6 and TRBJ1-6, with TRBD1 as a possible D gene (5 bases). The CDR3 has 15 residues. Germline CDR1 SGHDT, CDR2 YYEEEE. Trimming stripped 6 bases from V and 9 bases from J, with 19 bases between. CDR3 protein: CASTNGEGPGSPLHF. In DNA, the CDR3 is TGTGCCAGCACTAATGGGGAGGGGCCGGGTTCACCCCTCCACTTT.

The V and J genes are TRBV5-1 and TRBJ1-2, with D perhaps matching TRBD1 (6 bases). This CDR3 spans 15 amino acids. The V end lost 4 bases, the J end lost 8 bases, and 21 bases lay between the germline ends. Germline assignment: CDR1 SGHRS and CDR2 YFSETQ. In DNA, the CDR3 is TGCGCCAGCAGCCTCACAGGGAGCCGGGGTCAGGGCTACACCTTC. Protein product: CASSLTGSRGQGYTF.

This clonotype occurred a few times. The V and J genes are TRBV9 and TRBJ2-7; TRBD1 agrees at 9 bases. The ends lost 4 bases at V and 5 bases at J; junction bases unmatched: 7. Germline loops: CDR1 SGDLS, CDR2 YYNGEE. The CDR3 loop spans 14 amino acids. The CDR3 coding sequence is TGTGCCAGCAGCTTAGGGACAGGGCTCGACGAGCAGTACTTC. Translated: CASSLGTGLDEQYF.

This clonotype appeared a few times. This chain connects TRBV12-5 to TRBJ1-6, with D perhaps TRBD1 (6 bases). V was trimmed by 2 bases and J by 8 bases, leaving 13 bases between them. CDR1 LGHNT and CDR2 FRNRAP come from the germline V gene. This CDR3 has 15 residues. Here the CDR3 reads CASGLLDSHDSPLHF. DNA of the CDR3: TGTGCTAGTGGTTTGTTGGACAGCCATGATTCACCCCTCCACTTT.

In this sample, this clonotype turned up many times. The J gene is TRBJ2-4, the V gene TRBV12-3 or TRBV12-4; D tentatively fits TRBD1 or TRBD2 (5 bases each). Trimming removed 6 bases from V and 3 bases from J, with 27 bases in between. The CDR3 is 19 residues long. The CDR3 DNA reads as TGTGCCAGCAGCCGAAGGGGAGTCATTAATCGTGCTGGCAAAAACATTCAGTACTTC. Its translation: CASSRRGVINRAGKNIQYF.

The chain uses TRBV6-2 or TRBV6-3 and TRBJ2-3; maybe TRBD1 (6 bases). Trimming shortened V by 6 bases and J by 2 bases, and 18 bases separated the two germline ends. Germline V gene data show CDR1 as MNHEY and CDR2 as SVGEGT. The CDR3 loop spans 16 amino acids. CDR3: CASSSGTLIPTDTQYF. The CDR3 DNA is TGTGCCAGCAGCTCCGGGACACTTATACCCACAGATACGCAGTATTTT.

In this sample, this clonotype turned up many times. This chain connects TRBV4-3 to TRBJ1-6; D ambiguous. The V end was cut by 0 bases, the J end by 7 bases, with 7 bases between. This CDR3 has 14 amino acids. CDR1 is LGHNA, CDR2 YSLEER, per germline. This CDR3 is CASSQDLVNSPLHF. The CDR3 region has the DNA TGCGCCAGCAGCCAAGATCTTGTCAATTCACCCCTCCACTTT.

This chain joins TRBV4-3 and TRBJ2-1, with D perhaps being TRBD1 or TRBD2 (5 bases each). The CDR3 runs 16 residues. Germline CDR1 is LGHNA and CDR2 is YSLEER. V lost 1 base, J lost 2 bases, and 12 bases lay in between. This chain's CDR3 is CASSQGVGDPYNEQFF. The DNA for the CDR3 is TGCGCCAGCAGCCAAGGCGTCGGGGACCCCTACAATGAGCAGTTCTTC.

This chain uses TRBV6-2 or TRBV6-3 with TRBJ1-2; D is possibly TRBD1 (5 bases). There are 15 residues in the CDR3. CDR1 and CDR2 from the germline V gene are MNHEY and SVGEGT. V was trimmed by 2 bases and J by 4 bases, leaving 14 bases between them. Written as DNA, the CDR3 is TGTGCCAGCAGTTACCCCACAACAGGTTCCTATGGCTACACCTTC. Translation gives CASSYPTTGSYGYTF.

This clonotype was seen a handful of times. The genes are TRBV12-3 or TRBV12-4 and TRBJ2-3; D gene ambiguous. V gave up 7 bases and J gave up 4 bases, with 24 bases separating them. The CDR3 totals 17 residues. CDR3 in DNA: TGTGCCAGCACCTCCGGATATTACGGGTACAGTGCAGATACGCAGTATTTT. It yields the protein CASTSGYYGYSADTQYF.

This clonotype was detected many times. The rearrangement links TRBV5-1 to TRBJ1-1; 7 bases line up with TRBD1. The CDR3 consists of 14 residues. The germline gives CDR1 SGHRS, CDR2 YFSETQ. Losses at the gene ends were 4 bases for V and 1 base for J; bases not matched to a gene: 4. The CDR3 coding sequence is TGCGCCAGCAGCCGCGGACAGGAGAACACTGAAGCTTTCTTT. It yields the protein CASSRGQENTEAFF.

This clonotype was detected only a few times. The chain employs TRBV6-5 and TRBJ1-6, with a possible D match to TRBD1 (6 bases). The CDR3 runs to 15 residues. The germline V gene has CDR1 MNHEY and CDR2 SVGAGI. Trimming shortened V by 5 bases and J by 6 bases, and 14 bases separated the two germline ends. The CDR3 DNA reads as TGTGCCAGCAGTCACGGGGGCTACAGTAATTCACCCCTCCACTTT. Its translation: CASSHGGYSNSPLHF.

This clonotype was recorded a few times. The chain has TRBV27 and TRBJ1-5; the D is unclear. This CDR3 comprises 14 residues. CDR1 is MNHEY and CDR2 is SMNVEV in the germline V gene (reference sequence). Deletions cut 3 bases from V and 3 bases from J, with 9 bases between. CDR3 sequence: CASSLGRFNQPQHF. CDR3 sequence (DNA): TGTGCCAGCAGTTTGGGCAGGTTCAATCAGCCCCAGCATTTT.

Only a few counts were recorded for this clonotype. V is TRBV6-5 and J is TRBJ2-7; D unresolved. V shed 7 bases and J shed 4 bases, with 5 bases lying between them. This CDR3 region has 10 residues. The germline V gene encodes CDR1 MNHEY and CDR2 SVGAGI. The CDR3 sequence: CASTFYEQYF. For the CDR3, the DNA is TGTGCCAGCACCTTTTACGAGCAGTACTTC.

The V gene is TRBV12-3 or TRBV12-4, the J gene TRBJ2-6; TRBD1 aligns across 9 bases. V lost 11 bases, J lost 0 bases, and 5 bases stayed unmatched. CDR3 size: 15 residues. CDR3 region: CASDRGFSGANVLTF. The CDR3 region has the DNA TGTGCCTCTGACAGGGGGTTCTCTGGGGCCAACGTCCTGACTTTC.

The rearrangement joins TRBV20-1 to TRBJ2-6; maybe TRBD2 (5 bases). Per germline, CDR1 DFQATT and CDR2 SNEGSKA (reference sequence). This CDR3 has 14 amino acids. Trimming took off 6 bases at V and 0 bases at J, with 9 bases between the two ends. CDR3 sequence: CSAPGISGANVLTF. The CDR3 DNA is TGCAGTGCCCCGGGGATCTCTGGGGCCAACGTCCTGACTTTC.

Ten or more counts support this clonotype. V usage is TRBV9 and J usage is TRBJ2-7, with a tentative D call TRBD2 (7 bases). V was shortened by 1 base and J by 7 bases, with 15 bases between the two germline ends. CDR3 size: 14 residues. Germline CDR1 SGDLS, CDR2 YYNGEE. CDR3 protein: CASSVKAGAGEQYF. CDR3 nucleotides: TGTGCCAGCAGCGTAAAGGCGGGGGCGGGTGAGCAGTACTTC. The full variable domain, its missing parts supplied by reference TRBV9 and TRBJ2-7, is DSGVTQTPKHLITATGQRVTLRCSPRSGDLSVYWYQQSLDQGLQFLIQYYNGEERAKGNILERFSAQQFPDLHSELNLSSLELGDSALYFCASSVKAGAGEQYFGPGTRLTVT.

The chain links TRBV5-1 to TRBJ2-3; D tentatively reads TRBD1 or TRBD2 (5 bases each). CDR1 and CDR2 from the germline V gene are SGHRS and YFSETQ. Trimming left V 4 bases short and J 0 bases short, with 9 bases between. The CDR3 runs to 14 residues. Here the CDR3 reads CASSQGDSTDTQYF. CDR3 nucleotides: TGCGCCAGCAGCCAAGGGGACAGCACAGATACGCAGTATTTT.

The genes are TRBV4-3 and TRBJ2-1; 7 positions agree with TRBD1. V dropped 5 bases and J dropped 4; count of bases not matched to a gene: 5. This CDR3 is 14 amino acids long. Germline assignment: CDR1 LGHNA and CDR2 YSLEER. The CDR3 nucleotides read TGCGCCAGCAGCACCCGGGACAGTTACAATGAGCAGTTCTTC. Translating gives CASSTRDSYNEQFF.

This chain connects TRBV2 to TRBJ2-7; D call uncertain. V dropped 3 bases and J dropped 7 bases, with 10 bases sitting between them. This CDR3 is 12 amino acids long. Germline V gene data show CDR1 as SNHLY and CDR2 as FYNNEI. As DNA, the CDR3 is TGTGCCAGCAGTGACTGGGATGGGGAGCAGTACTTC. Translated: CASSDWDGEQYF.

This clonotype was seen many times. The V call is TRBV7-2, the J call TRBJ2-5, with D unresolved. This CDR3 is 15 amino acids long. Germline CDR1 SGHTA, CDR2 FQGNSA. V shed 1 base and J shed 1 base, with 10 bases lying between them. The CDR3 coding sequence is TGTGCCAGCAGCTTAGGGTCCCTGTTCCAAGAGACCCAGTACTTC. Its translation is CASSLGSLFQETQYF.

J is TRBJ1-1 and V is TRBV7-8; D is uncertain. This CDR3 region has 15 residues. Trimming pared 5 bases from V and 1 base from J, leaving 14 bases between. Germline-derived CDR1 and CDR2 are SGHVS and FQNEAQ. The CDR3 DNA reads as TGTGCCAGCAGCGATCTAGGATCGCAGAACACTGAAGCTTTCTTT. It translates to CASSDLGSQNTEAFF.

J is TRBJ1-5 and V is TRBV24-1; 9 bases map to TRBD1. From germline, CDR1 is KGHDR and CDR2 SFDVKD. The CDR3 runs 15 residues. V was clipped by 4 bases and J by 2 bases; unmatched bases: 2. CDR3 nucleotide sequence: TGTGCCACCAGTGACAGACAGGGGGGCAATCAGCCCCAGCATTTT. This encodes CATSDRQGGNQPQHF.

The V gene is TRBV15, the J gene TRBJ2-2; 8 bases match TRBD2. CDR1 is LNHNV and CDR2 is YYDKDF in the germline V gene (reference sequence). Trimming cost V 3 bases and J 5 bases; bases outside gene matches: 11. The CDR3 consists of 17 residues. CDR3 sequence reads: CATSRLPGGADTGELFF. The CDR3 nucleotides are TGTGCCACCAGCAGGCTCCCCGGGGGGGCTGATACCGGGGAGCTGTTTTTT.

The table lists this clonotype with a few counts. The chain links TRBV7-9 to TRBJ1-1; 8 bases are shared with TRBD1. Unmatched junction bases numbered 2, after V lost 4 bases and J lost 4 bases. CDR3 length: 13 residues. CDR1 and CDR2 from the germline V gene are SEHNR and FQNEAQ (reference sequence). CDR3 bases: TGTGCCAGCAGCTGGACAGGGACCACTGAAGCTTTCTTT. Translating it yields CASSWTGTTEAFF.

The CDR3 sequence is CASSAFGSRSYNEQFF. In DNA form, the CDR3 reads TGTGCCAGCAGTGCTTTTGGGTCTCGCTCCTACAATGAGCAGTTCTTC. This sequence joins TRBV2 and TRBJ2-1; D ambiguous. The CDR3 covers 16 residues. Trimming pared 4 bases from V and 0 bases from J, leaving 13 bases between. The germline V gene encodes CDR1 SNHLY and CDR2 FYNNEI.

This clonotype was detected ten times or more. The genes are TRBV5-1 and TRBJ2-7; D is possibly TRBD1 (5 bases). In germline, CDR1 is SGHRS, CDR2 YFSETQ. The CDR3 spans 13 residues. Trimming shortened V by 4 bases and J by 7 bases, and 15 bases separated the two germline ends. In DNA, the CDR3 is TGCGCCAGCAGCGAGGACCCCTCAGGGGAGCAGTACGTC. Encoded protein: CASSEDPSGEQYV.

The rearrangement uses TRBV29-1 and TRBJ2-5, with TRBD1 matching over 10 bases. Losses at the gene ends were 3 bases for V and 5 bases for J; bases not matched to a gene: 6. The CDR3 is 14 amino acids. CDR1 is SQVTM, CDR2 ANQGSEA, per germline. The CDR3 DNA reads TGCAGCGTTGAGGTGGCGGGACAGGGGGAGACCCAGTACTTC. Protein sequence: CSVEVAGQGETQYF.

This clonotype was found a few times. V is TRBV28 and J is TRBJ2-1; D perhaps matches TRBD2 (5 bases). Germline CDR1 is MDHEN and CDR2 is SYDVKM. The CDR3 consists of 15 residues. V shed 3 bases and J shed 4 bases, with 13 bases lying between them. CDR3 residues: CASSLEEIGYNEQFF. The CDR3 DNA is TGTGCCAGCAGTTTGGAGGAAATCGGGTACAATGAGCAGTTCTTC.